The 21 T cell receptor beta chains below were found in one sample sequenced in a study of cytomegalovirus exposure and HLA in healthy donors. The PCR contained 60 Vbeta and 13 Jbeta primers. Produced via immunoSEQ multiplex PCR; TCRdb's table is partial and in-frame only. Of 150,000 to 200,000 clones in the sample, 9.5% were seen once. The material sequenced was PBMCs. The source of these receptors is a woman aged 25 to 39 in good health and CMV-seropositive.

The chain employs TRBV6-1 and TRBJ2-3; 13 bases align to TRBD2. The CDR3 loop spans 18 amino acids. Losses at the gene ends were 4 bases for V and 1 base for J; bases not matched to a gene: 8. Germline lookup yields CDR1 MNHNS and CDR2 SASEGT. In DNA form, the CDR3 reads TGTGCCAGCAGTGTAAGACTAGCGGGAGGTTGGGGCACAGATACGCAGTATTTT. Residues: CASSVRLAGGWGTDTQYF.

This clone was picked up a small number of times. V gene TRBV6-1 combines with J gene TRBJ1-1, with D perhaps TRBD1 (6 bases). The V and J ends lost 3 bases and 0 bases respectively, with 11 bases between them. In germline, CDR1 is MNHNS, CDR2 SASEGT. The CDR3 is 15 residues long. The CDR3 nucleotides are TGTGCCAGCAGTGAGGCAGGGGATATGAACACTGAAGCTTTCTTT. Translating it yields CASSEAGDMNTEAFF.

The CDR3 is CASSINRGRNEKLFF. The CDR3 DNA sequence: TGTGCCAGCAGTATTAACAGGGGAAGGAATGAAAAACTGTTTTTT. The V and J genes are TRBV6-1 and TRBJ1-4; 7 nucleotides align to TRBD1. The CDR3 runs to 15 residues. The germline V gene has CDR1 MNHNS and CDR2 SASEGT. The trim removed 5 bases at V and 5 bases at J, leaving 8 bases unmatched.

This clone was seen a few times. CDR3 DNA: TGTGCCAGCAGCGTAGGGTGGGACTACAGCACCGGGGAGCTGTTTTTT. The encoded protein is CASSVGWDYSTGELFF. The V gene is TRBV9, the J gene TRBJ2-2; TRBD2 agrees at 7 bases. CDR3 size: 16 residues. The junction had 6 bases not matched to a gene; V was cut back by 0 bases and J by 4 bases. Germline V gene sequence: CDR1 SGDLS, CDR2 YYNGEE.

This sequence joins TRBV4-1 and TRBJ2-7; possibly TRBD2 for D (6 bases). The ends were cut back, 4 bases at V and 3 bases at J, with 10 bases in the middle. CDR1 is MGHRA, CDR2 YSYEKL, per germline. This CDR3 has 13 amino acids. The CDR3: CASSPPGDYEQYF. The CDR3 DNA reads as TGCGCCAGCAGCCCTCCGGGGGACTACGAGCAGTACTTC.

This clone was counted a few times. V gene TRBV13 combines with J gene TRBJ1-5, with D possibly TRBD1 on 5 matching bases. CDR1 PRHDT and CDR2 FYEKMQ come from the germline V gene (reference sequence). The CDR3 runs 15 residues. Trimming shortened V by 2 bases and J by 7 bases, and 15 bases separated the two germline ends. CDR3 sequence: CASSLSPQAGQPQHF. Here the CDR3 DNA reads TGTGCCAGCAGCTTATCTCCACAGGCAGGGCAGCCCCAGCATTTT.

The V gene is TRBV6-1, the J gene TRBJ1-2, with 11 bases matching TRBD1. J lost 4 bases, V lost 5 bases, and 3 bases had no gene match. Germline values: CDR1 MNHNS, CDR2 SASEGT. This CDR3 has 14 residues. The CDR3 DNA reads as TGTGCCAGCAGTCCCGGGACAGGGGGCTATGGCTACACCTTC. Encoded protein: CASSPGTGGYGYTF.

This clone appeared a few times. CDR3 protein: CSVTAPLDRGFGDTQYF. DNA of the CDR3: TGCAGCGTTACCGCCCCCCTCGACAGGGGATTCGGTGATACGCAGTATTTT. This chain uses TRBV29-1 with TRBJ2-3, with 8 bases lining up with TRBD1. Germline V gene sequence: CDR1 SQVTM, CDR2 ANQGSEA. The V gene end was trimmed by 5 bases and the J gene end by 6 bases; junction bases not matched to a gene: 19. This CDR3 region has 17 residues.

This clone was seen more than once but under ten times. The chain combines TRBV7-6 with TRBJ2-1; 7 bases are shared with TRBD2. Germline CDR1 reads SGHVS; CDR2 reads FNYEAQ. With 1 base clipped from V and 9 bases from J, the junction kept 6 bases outside the gene matches. The CDR3 extends over 14 amino acids. The CDR3 sequence: CASSLGPAGTEQFF. CDR3 sequence (DNA): TGTGCCAGCAGCTTAGGTCCAGCGGGGACTGAGCAGTTCTTC.

The chain uses TRBV19 and TRBJ2-3, with a possible D match to TRBD1 (6 bases). CDR3 length equals 18 residues. Trimming cost V 4 bases and J 0 bases, with 20 bases left between them. Germline V lookup: CDR1 LNHDA, CDR2 SQIVND (reference sequence). The CDR3 coding sequence is TGTGCCAGTAGTAGCGATAACAGGGTGGCTGGGAGCACAGATACGCAGTATTTT. This gives the protein CASSSDNRVAGSTDTQYF.

Only a few counts were recorded for this clone. CDR3 loop: CASSLHREDNEQFF. The CDR3 DNA is TGTGCCAGCAGCTTACATCGGGAGGATAATGAGCAGTTCTTC. The chain recombines TRBV11-3 with TRBJ2-1; 7 bases line up with TRBD2. Germline-derived CDR1 and CDR2 are SGHNT and YENEEA. J gave up 7 bases and V 2 bases, and 5 bases lay outside the gene matches. This CDR3 is built from 14 residues.

This clone appeared a few times. This chain uses TRBV20-1 with TRBJ2-7, with D possibly being TRBD2 (6 bases). This CDR3 spans 10 amino acids. CDR1 DFQATT and CDR2 SNEGSKA come from the germline V gene (reference sequence). Between the trimmed V and J ends, which lost 5 bases and 7 bases, there was a span of 9 bases. CDR3 sequence reads: CSAPREEQYF. CDR3 in DNA: TGCAGTGCTCCCCGGGAGGAGCAGTACTTC.

The table lists this clone with a few counts. The V gene is TRBV19, the J gene TRBJ1-2; possible D gene TRBD1, 5 bases. The V end lost 3 bases, the J end lost 8 bases, and 13 bases lay between the germline ends. The CDR3 is made up of 13 amino acids. Germline assignment: CDR1 LNHDA and CDR2 SQIVND (reference sequence). CDR3 nucleotide sequence: TGTGCCAGTAGTATTCGGCAGGGCGGAGGCTACACCTTC. Residues: CASSIRQGGGYTF.

The chain carries TRBV4-1 and TRBJ2-2, with a possible D match to TRBD1 (6 bases). The V end lost 0 bases, the J end lost 4 bases, and 15 bases lay between the germline ends. Germline assignment: CDR1 MGHRA and CDR2 YSYEKL. The CDR3 sequence is 17 residues long. The CDR3 loop reads CASSQDWGRLGTGELFF. Written as DNA, the CDR3 is TGCGCCAGCAGCCAAGACTGGGGGCGACTTGGCACCGGGGAGCTGTTTTTT.

This clone was counted a few times. The chain combines TRBV4-1 with TRBJ2-1, with 12 bases aligning to TRBD2. Germline assignment: CDR1 MGHRA and CDR2 YSYEKL. The CDR3 runs to 14 residues. The J segment lost 8 bases and the V segment lost 4 bases, leaving 3 bases of the junction unmatched. Here the CDR3 DNA reads TGCGCCAGCAGCCCCGGACTAGCGGGATATGAGCAGTTCTTC. Protein sequence: CASSPGLAGYEQFF.

This clone occurred a few times. This chain's CDR3 is CASSPRGAGGLYEQYF. The CDR3 DNA is TGTGCCAGCAGCCCCAGGGGGGCGGGAGGCCTCTACGAGCAGTACTTC. V is TRBV11-2 and J is TRBJ2-7; D possibly corresponds to TRBD2 (8 bases). Germline CDR1 SGHAT, CDR2 FQNNGV. Trimming left V 5 bases short and J 3 bases short, with 20 bases between. This CDR3 comprises 16 residues.

This clone was seen a handful of times. The identical CDR3 is also encoded by other nucleotide sequences in the sample. The chain joins TRBV2 to TRBJ2-7; 8 bases match TRBD1. V trimming: 2 bases; J trimming: 2 bases; junction bases outside the gene matches: 14. The germline V gene encodes CDR1 SNHLY and CDR2 FYNNEI. The CDR3 contains 18 residues. The CDR3: CASSEYFLGQGATYEQYF. CDR3 nucleotide sequence: TGTGCCAGCAGTGAATATTTCCTCGGACAGGGAGCCACCTACGAGCAGTACTTC.

This clone has just a few counts. The V gene is TRBV5-1, the J gene TRBJ2-5; 11 nucleotides match TRBD2. CDR3 length equals 16 residues. Germline values: CDR1 SGHRS, CDR2 YFSETQ. V lost 1 base, J lost 4 bases, and 6 bases stayed unmatched. CDR3 nucleotide sequence: TGCGCCAGCAGCTTGACTAGCGGGAGAGGGGGAGAGACCCAGTACTTC. It codes for CASSLTSGRGGETQYF.

V gene TRBV2 combines with J gene TRBJ1-4; D is perhaps TRBD1 (5 bases). Per germline, CDR1 SNHLY and CDR2 FYNNEI. The CDR3 spans 14 residues. Trimming took off 6 bases at V and 0 bases at J, with 8 bases between the two ends. The CDR3 sequence: CASSRTTTNEKLFF. The CDR3 DNA reads TGTGCCAGCAGCCGGACAACAACTAATGAAAAACTGTTTTTT.

The rearrangement links TRBV5-1 to TRBJ2-5, with 12 bases fitting TRBD1. Trimming cost V 4 bases and J 4 bases; bases outside gene matches: 2. Looked up from germline, CDR1 is SGHRS and CDR2 is YFSETQ. The length of the CDR3 is 14 residues. CDR3 loop: CASSLGQGAETQYF. The CDR3, as DNA: TGCGCCAGCAGCCTGGGACAGGGGGCAGAGACCCAGTACTTC.

The V gene is TRBV5-8, the J gene TRBJ2-3, with a weak D call TRBD2 (6 bases). Trimming removed 4 bases at V and 2 bases at J, with 20 bases between. This CDR3 comprises 17 residues. Looked up from germline, CDR1 is SGHTS and CDR2 is YDEGEE. CDR3 loop: CASSLGLGTYHTDTQYF. The CDR3, as DNA: TGTGCCAGCAGCCTCGGGCTCGGGACTTATCACACAGATACGCAGTATTTT. Full variable domain (remainder filled in from reference TRBV5-8 and TRBJ2-3): EAGVTQSPTHLIKTRGQQATLRCSPISGHTSVYWYQQALGLGLQFLLWYDEGEERNRGNFPPRFSGRQFPNYSSELNVNALELEDSALYLCASSLGLGTYHTDTQYFGPGTRLTVL.